The clone carrying this TCR beta chain was recorded only once. The data stem from a study of blood T cells in healthy people across ages. Sample-barcoded 5' priming and a J-beta primer mix drove a second PCR of about 6 to 12 cycles. TCRdb reprocessed the 5' RACE reads with MiXCR, giving one entry per CDR3 protein. The sample records 1.5 million to 2 million distinct CDR3 sequences, 28% being singletons. This CDR3 has 15 residues. The rearrangement links TRBV21-1 to TRBJ2-1; the DNA was not used to check the table's D call, TRBD2. TRBV21-1 is termed a pseudogene. The sample was blood. The TCR comes from a woman aged 25 to 45 in good health. The CDR3 loop is CASSKPGTSSNEQFF. DNA for the CDR3: TGTGCCAGCAGCAAACCCGGGACTAGCAGCAATGAGCAGTTCTTC.